This TCR beta chain was identified during a study of T cells in Graves' hyperthyroidism and ophthalmopathy. Trimming shortened V by 0 bases and J by 7 bases, and 10 bases separated the two germline ends. The CDR3 length is 14 residues. Germline V lookup: CDR1 SGHRS, CDR2 YFSETQ. Researchers amplified the TCR beta CDR3 regions from RNA transcripts. Carried out on the TCR CDR3, a first-round RT-PCR used the HTBI primer set. TCRdb itself ran the multiplex PCR reads through MiXCR, one entry per CDR3 protein. The data hold around 800,000 distinct CDR3 sequences, with roughly 37% observed a single time. A single count supports this clonotype.

The specimen sequenced was blood. The chain links TRBV5-1 to TRBJ2-2; possibly TRBD1 or TRBD2 for D (5 bases each). This TCR came from a man between 18 and 29 years old with Graves' hyperthyroidism. CDR3 sequence reads: CASSLAGTGGELFF. In DNA, the CDR3 is TGCGCCAGCAGCTTGGCGGGGACGGGCGGGGAGCTGTTTTTT.